The 18 T cell receptor beta chains below all came from one sample that was sequenced in a study of T cells in narcolepsy. TCRdb's table, derived via immunoSEQ multiplex PCR, lists solely in-frame clones and lacks some. The table lists roughly 34,000 clones, roughly 80% of them singletons. The sequenced sample consisted of CD45RA- memory CD4+ T cells from PBMCs. The receptors derive from a human donor with narcolepsy.

The chain has TRBV7-2 and TRBJ1-1; TRBD1 aligns across 7 bases. V trimming: 5 bases; J trimming: 4 bases; junction bases outside the gene matches: 7. The CDR3 covers 14 residues. Germline CDR1 reads SGHTA; CDR2 reads FQGNSA. CDR3 bases: TGTGCCAGCAGCCCCCGGACAGGACCCACTGAAGCTTTCTTT. The encoded protein is CASSPRTGPTEAFF.

The V and J genes are TRBV15 and TRBJ2-4; possibly TRBD1 for D (6 bases). The CDR3 is 17 amino acids. Per germline, CDR1 LNHNV and CDR2 YYDKDF (reference sequence). V shed 2 bases and J shed 6 bases, with 20 bases lying between them. DNA for the CDR3: TGTGCCACCAGCAGACCCCCGGGACAATCAACGGGAAACATTCAGTACTTC. It translates to CATSRPPGQSTGNIQYF.

This CDR3 reads CASSLSPDAGTTYNEQFF. CDR3 sequence (DNA): TGTGCCAGCAGCCTATCCCCAGACGCGGGGACGACCTACAATGAGCAGTTCTTC. The chain employs TRBV9 and TRBJ2-1; D is possibly TRBD2 (6 bases). The CDR3 has 18 residues. The germline V and J ends were trimmed by 4 bases and 2 bases, with 22 bases remaining between them. Germline CDR1 is SGDLS and CDR2 is YYNGEE.

The chain carries TRBV19 and TRBJ1-2, with D hard to call. The CDR3 totals 11 residues. The germline gives CDR1 LNHDA, CDR2 SQIVND (reference sequence). V lost 5 bases, J lost 8 bases, and 9 bases lay in between. CDR3 sequence reads: CASSASGGYTF. The CDR3 DNA is TGTGCCAGTAGTGCATCGGGGGGCTACACCTTC.

This clone is a singleton in its sample. The V gene is TRBV2, the J gene TRBJ2-3; the match to TRBD2 covers 8 bases. This CDR3 is 14 amino acids long. Losses at the gene ends were 3 bases for V and 6 bases for J; bases not matched to a gene: 5. CDR1 and CDR2 (germline): SNHLY, FYNNEI. CDR3 DNA sequence: TGTGCCAGCAGTGAGCGGGGGGTCAGGGATACGCAGTATTTT. This encodes CASSERGVRDTQYF.

CDR3 region: CARQGANYGYTF. CDR3 coding DNA: TGTGCCAGACAGGGCGCTAACTATGGCTACACCTTC. V is TRBV2 and J is TRBJ1-2, with a weak D call TRBD1 (6 bases). Germline CDR1 is SNHLY and CDR2 is FYNNEI. The CDR3 spans 12 residues. Trimming cost V 9 bases and J 0 bases, with 8 bases left between them. The variable domain in full, completed from reference TRBV2 and TRBJ1-2, reads EPEVTQTPSHQVTQMGQEVILRCVPISNHLYFYWYRQILGQKVEFLVSFYNNEISEKSEIFDDQFSVERPDGSNFTLKIRSTKLEDSAMYFCARQGANYGYTFGSGTRLTVV.

The chain combines TRBV10-3 with TRBJ2-5; 7 bases match TRBD1. Losses at the gene ends were 2 bases for V and 5 bases for J; bases not matched to a gene: 8. CDR3 length equals 15 residues. Germline lookup yields CDR1 ENHRY and CDR2 SYGVKD. The CDR3 DNA reads as TGTGCCATCAGTGAGCCAGGACAGGTTGGCGAGACCCAGTACTTC. It translates to CAISEPGQVGETQYF.

The V call is TRBV30, the J call TRBJ2-5; the D gene is possibly TRBD1 (5 bases). V was pared by 5 bases and J by 5 bases, with 15 bases between. The CDR3 is 13 amino acids. Germline V gene sequence: CDR1 GTSNPN, CDR2 SVGIG (reference sequence). CDR3: CAWSDTRKETQYF. CDR3 coding DNA: TGTGCCTGGTCGGACACGAGAAAGGAGACCCAGTACTTC.

V is TRBV6-4 and J is TRBJ2-1; D remains ambiguous. The V end lost 0 bases, the J end lost 0 bases, and 3 bases lay between the germline ends. This CDR3 is built from 14 residues. CDR1 is MRHNA, CDR2 SNTAGT, per germline. The chain's CDR3 is CASSDSGSYNEQFF. The CDR3 nucleotides read TGTGCCAGCAGTGACTCAGGCTCCTACAATGAGCAGTTCTTC.

The gene calls are TRBV15 and TRBJ2-5, with D unresolved. The V end was cut by 8 bases, the J end by 5 bases, with 9 bases between. Germline V CDR1 and CDR2: LNHNV, YYDKDF (reference sequence). The CDR3 is 11 amino acids. The CDR3 region has the DNA TGTGCCACCTCGAATTGGGAGACCCAGTACTTC. Its translation is CATSNWETQYF.

There are a few counts of this clone. This chain joins TRBV6-1 and TRBJ1-4; TRBD1 matches at 10 bases. V dropped 6 bases and J dropped 5; count of bases not matched to a gene: 6. Per the germline V gene, CDR1 is MNHNS and CDR2 is SASEGT. The CDR3 runs 15 residues. The CDR3 DNA reads as TGTGCCAGCAGCGGTGGACAGGGGGTAAATGAAAAACTGTTTTTT. It codes for CASSGGQGVNEKLFF.

V gene TRBV6-6 combines with J gene TRBJ2-1; no reliable D call. The CDR3 runs to 10 residues. Per germline, CDR1 MNHNY and CDR2 SVGAGI (reference sequence). Trimming removed 6 bases from V and 9 bases from J, with 6 bases in between. Here the CDR3 DNA reads TGTGCCAGCAGCCGGGTTGAGCAGTTCTTC. Protein sequence: CASSRVEQFF.

The chain couples TRBV28 to TRBJ2-7; 9 nucleotides match TRBD1. The CDR3 runs 15 residues. Per the germline V gene, CDR1 is MDHEN and CDR2 is SYDVKM. V was clipped by 1 base and J by 5 bases; unmatched bases: 6. CDR3 loop: CASSLYGQGTDEQYF. For the CDR3, the DNA is TGTGCCAGCAGTTTATATGGACAGGGGACGGACGAGCAGTACTTC.

This clone was picked up a small number of times. V usage is TRBV5-1 and J usage is TRBJ2-3; D is perhaps TRBD2 (7 bases). CDR1 is SGHRS and CDR2 is YFSETQ in the germline V gene. Trimming left V 8 bases short and J 4 bases short, with 17 bases between. The CDR3 is 14 residues long. In DNA, the CDR3 is TGCGCCAGTTCTAGGGGGGGCGAAGCAGATACGCAGTATTTT. This codes for CASSRGGEADTQYF.

The CDR3 bases are TGTGCCAGCTCCAACCGCCGGGAATATGGCTACACCTTC. This sequence encodes CASSNRREYGYTF. V gene TRBV28 combines with J gene TRBJ1-2; D call uncertain. The V gene lost 8 bases and the J gene lost 5 bases, with 15 bases spanning the gap. This CDR3 spans 13 amino acids. The V gene's germline CDR1 is MDHEN and CDR2 SYDVKM.

The chain carries TRBV10-1 and TRBJ2-1, with 10 positions matching TRBD1. Germline V gene data show CDR1 as WNHNN and CDR2 as SYGVQD (reference sequence). The CDR3 length is 14 residues. V shed 6 bases, J shed 8 bases, and the junction held 7 bases outside the gene matches. Here the CDR3 DNA reads TGCGCCAGCAGGCCGGGACAGGGGAGCGATGAGCAGTTCTTC. It is translated as CASRPGQGSDEQFF.

V gene TRBV12-5 combines with J gene TRBJ2-1; TRBD1 matches 7 bases. This CDR3 comprises 13 residues. The germline V gene encodes CDR1 LGHNT and CDR2 FRNRAP. With 5 bases clipped from V and 3 bases from J, the junction kept 1 base outside the gene matches. The CDR3 spells CASGGDSYNEQFF. The DNA for the CDR3 is TGTGCTAGTGGTGGGGACAGCTACAATGAGCAGTTCTTC.

This clone was detected once. The rearrangement joins TRBV9 to TRBJ1-5; D gene ambiguous. The CDR3 has 14 amino acids. Germline V gives CDR1 SGDLS, CDR2 YYNGEE. The ends were cut back, 1 base at V and 2 bases at J, with 7 bases in the middle. The CDR3 loop reads CASSVSTGNQPQHF. For the CDR3, the DNA is TGTGCCAGCAGCGTATCGACGGGCAATCAGCCCCAGCATTTT.